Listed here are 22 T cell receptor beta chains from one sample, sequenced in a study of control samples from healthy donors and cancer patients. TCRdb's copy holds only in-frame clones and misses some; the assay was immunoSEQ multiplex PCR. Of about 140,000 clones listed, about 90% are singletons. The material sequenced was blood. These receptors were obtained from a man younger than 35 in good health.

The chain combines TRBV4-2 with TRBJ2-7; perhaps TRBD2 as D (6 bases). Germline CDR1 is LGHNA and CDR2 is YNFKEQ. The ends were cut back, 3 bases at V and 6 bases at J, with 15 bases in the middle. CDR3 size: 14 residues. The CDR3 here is CASSHEGTRSEQYF. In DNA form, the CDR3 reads TGTGCCAGCAGCCACGAGGGGACTCGGAGCGAGCAGTACTTC.

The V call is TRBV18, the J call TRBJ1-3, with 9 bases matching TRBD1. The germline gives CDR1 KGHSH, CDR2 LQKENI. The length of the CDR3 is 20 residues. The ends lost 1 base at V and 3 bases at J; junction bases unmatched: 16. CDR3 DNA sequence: TGTGCCAGCTCACCACGAGAATTAACGGGACAGGGTCGTTTTGGAAACACCATATATTTT. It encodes CASSPRELTGQGRFGNTIYF.

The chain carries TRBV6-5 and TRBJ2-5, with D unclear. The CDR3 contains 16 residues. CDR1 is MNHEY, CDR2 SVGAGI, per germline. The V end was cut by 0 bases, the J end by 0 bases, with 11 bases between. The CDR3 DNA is TGTGCCAGCAGTTACTCGTTAAGCCAGAACCAAGAGACCCAGTACTTC. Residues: CASSYSLSQNQETQYF.

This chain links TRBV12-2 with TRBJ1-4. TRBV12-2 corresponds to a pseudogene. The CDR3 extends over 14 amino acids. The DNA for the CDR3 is TGTGCAAGTCGCTTAGGGGGTACTAATGAAAAACTGTTTTTT. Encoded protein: CASRLGGTNEKLFF.

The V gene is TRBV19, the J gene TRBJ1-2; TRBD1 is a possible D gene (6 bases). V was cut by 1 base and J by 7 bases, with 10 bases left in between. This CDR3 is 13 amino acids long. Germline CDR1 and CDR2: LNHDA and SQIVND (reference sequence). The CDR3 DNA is TGTGCCAGTAGTATAGCCGTACAGGGTGGCTACACCTTC. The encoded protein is CASSIAVQGGYTF.

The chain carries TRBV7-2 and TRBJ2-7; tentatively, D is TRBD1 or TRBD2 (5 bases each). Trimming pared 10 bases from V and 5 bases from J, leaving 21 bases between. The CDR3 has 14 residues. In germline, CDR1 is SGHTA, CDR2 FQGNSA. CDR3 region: CATTPRVAQNEQYF. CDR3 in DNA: TGTGCCACTACCCCCAGGGTAGCGCAGAACGAGCAGTACTTC.

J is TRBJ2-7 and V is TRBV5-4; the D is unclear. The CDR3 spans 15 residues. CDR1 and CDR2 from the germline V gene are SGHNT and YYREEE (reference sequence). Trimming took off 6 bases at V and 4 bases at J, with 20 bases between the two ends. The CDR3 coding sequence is TGTGCCAGCACCTTTGGACCGGAACCTTATTACGAGCAGTACTTC. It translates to CASTFGPEPYYEQYF.

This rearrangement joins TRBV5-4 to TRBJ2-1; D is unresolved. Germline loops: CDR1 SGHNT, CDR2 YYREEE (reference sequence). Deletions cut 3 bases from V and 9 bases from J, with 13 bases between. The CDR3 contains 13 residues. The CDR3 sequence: CASSSTQHGEQFF. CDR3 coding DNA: TGTGCCAGCAGCTCAACCCAACACGGTGAGCAGTTCTTC.

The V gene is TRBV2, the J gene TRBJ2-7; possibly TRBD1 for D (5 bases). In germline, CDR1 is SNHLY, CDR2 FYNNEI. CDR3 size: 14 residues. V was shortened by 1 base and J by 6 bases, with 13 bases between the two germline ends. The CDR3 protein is CASSEGWQGSEQYF. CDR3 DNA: TGTGCCAGCAGTGAAGGGTGGCAGGGCTCCGAGCAGTACTTC.

The DNA for the CDR3 is TGTGCCAGCAGTTTAAAACAGTCCGGGGAGCTGTTTTTT. Encoded protein: CASSLKQSGELFF. V gene TRBV6-5 combines with J gene TRBJ2-2; D gene ambiguous. The CDR3 runs 13 residues. Trimming took 4 bases from V and 6 from J, leaving 9 bases between them. Germline V gene lookup returns CDR1 MNHEY and CDR2 SVGAGI.

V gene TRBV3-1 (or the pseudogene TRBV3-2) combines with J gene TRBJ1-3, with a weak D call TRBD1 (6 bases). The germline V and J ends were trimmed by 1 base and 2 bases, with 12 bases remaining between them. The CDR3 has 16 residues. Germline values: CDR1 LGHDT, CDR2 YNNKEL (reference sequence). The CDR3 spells CASSQARDKTGNTIYF. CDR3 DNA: TGTGCCAGCAGCCAAGCTCGGGACAAGACTGGAAACACCATATATTTT.

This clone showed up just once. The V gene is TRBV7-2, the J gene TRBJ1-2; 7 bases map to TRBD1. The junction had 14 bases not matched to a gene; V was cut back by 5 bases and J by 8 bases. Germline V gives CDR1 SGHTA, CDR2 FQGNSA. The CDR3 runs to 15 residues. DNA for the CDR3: TGTGCCAGCAGCCCATACGTACAGGGGAGTCAGGGCTACACCTTC. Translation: CASSPYVQGSQGYTF. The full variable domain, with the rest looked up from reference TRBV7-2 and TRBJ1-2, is GAGVSQSPSNKVTEKGKDVELRCDPISGHTALYWYRQSLGQGLEFLIYFQGNSAPDKSGLPSDRFSAERTGGSVSTLTIQRTQQEDSAVYLCASSPYVQGSQGYTFGSGTRLTVV.

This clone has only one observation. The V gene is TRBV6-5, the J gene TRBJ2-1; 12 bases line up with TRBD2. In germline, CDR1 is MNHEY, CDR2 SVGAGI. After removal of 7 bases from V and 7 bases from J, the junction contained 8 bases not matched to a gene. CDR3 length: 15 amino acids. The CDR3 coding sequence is TGTGCCAGCACCCCTGGACTAGCGGGGAGAAATGAGCAGTTCTTC. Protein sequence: CASTPGLAGRNEQFF.

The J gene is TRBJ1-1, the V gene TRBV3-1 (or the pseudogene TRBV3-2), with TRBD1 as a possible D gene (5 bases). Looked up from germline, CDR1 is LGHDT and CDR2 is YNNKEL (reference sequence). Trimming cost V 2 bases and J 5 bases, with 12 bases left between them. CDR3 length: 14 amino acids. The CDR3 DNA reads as TGTGCCAGCAGCCAATCGGAGTGGGGGACTGAAGCTTTCTTT. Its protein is CASSQSEWGTEAFF.

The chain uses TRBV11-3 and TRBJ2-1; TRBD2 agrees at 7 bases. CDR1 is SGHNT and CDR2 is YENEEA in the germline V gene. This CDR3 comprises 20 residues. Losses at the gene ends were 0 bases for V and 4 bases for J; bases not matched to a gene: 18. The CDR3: CASSLEMPDGGGATYNEQFF. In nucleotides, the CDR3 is TGTGCCAGCAGCTTAGAGATGCCCGACGGCGGGGGTGCCACTTACAATGAGCAGTTCTTC. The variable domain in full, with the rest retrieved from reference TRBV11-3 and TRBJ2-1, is EAGVVQSPRYKIIEKKQPVAFWCNPISGHNTLYWYLQNLGQGPELLIRYENEEAVDDSQLPKDRFSAERLKGVDSTLKIQPAELGDSAVYLCASSLEMPDGGGATYNEQFFGPGTRLTVL.

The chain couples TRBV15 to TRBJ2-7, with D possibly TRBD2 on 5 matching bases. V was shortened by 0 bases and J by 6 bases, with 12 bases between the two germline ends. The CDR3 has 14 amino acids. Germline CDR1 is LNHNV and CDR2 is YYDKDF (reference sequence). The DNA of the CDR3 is TGTGCCACCAGCAGAGATCCAGCGAGGGTCGAGCAGTACTTC. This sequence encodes CATSRDPARVEQYF.

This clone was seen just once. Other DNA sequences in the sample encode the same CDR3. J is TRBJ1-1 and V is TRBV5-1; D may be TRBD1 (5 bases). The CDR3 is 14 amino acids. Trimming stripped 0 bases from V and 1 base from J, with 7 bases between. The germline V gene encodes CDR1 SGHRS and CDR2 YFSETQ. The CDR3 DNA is TGCGCCAGCAGCTTGGTAGGGGAGAACACTGAAGCTTTCTTT. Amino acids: CASSLVGENTEAFF.

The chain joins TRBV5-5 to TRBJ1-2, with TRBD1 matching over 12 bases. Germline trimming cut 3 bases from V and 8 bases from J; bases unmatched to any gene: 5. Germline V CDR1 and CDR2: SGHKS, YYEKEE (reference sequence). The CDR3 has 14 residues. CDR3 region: CASSWGQGAEGYTF. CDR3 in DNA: TGTGCCAGCAGCTGGGGACAGGGGGCGGAGGGCTACACCTTC. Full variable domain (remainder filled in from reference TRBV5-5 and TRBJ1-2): DAGVTQSPTHLIKTRGQQVTLRCSPISGHKSVSWYQQVLGQGPQFIFQYYEKEERGRGNFPDRFSARQFPNYSSELNVNALLLGDSALYLCASSWGQGAEGYTFGSGTRLTVV.

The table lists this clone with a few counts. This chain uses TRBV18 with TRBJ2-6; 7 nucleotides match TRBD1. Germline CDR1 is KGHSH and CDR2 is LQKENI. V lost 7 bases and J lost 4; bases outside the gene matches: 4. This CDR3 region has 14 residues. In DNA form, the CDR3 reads TGTGCCAGCTACACAGGGGCCGGGGCCAACGTCCTGACTTTC. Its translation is CASYTGAGANVLTF.

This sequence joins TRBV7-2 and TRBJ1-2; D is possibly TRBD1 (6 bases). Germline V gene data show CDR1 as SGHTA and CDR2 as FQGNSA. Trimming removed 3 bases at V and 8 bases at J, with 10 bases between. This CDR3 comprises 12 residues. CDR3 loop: CASSLGARGYTF. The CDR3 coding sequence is TGTGCCAGCAGCTTGGGGGCTCGCGGCTACACCTTC.

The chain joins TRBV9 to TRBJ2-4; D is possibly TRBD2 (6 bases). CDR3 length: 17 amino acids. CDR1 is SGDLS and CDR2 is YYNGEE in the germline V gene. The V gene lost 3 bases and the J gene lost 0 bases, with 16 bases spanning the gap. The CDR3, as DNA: TGTGCCAGCAGCGCGAGCTCCGGGAGACTAGCCAAAAACATTCAGTACTTC. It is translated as CASSASSGRLAKNIQYF. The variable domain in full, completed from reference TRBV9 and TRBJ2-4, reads DSGVTQTPKHLITATGQRVTLRCSPRSGDLSVYWYQQSLDQGLQFLIQYYNGEERAKGNILERFSAQQFPDLHSELNLSSLELGDSALYFCASSASSGRLAKNIQYFGAGTRLSVL.

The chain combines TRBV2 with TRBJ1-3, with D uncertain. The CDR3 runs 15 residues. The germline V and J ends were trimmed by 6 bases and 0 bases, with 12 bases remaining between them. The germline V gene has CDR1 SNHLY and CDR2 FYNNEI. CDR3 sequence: CASRSTASSGNTIYF. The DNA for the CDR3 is TGTGCCAGCAGGTCGACCGCTAGCTCTGGAAACACCATATATTTT.